This T cell receptor (beta chain) stems from a study of monozygotic twins with inflammatory bowel disease. Worth noting for this clonotype: Antigen specificity is unknown.

Findings and caveats of the study: IBD patients had lower TCRbeta diversity (inverse Simpson) than healthy co-twins.

Germline loops: CDR1 SGHRS, CDR2 YFSETQ. CDR3 size: 12 residues. Reanalyzing the 5' RACE reads, TCRdb keeps one entry per CDR3 protein, without DNA. This repertoire comprises under 130,000 distinct CDR3 sequences; its ten largest clones make up under 2.5%. The authors drew 2.5 to 3 ml of blood from each donor. Sequencing used blood. The source is a human donor with ulcerative colitis or Crohn's disease, or a healthy co-twin of an affected twin (not recorded which). The chain joins TRBV5-1 to TRBJ2-7; there is no DNA to check the TCRdb D call of TRBD1. The CDR3 here is CASRRGAYEQYF.